These T cell receptor beta chains were read from a single sample in a study of beta chain features in type 1 diabetes. Clones were sequenced by immunoSEQ multiplex PCR, and TCRdb holds only the in-frame ones, with some missing. The table lists some 250,000 clones, about 11% of them singletons. The sequencing sample was made of naive CD4+ T cells from blood. Receptors were obtained from a man younger than 45 with type 1 diabetes. CDR3s include the opening cysteine and the closing phenylalanine or tryptophan. The D gene is left open where the match is weak. Clone size is given for some rows only: seen once, a few or many times, or a class if the clone is expanded.

j_call: TRBJ2-5
d_call: -
cdr3_length: 13
clone_size: -
v_call: TRBV12-5
cdr3_aa: CASGLARRETQYF
cdr3_nt: TGTGCTAGTGGTTTGGCGCGTCGGGAGACCCAGTACTTC

j_call: TRBJ1-5
d_call: TRBD1
cdr3_length: 15
clone_size: -
v_call: TRBV6-5
cdr3_aa: CASSRQGVSNQPQHF
cdr3_nt: TGTGCCAGCAGTCGACAGGGGGTGAGCAATCAGCCCCAGCATTTT

j_call: TRBJ1-6
d_call: TRBD1
cdr3_length: 16
clone_size: few
v_call: TRBV6-1
cdr3_aa: CASSEPIRDRTSPLHF
cdr3_nt: TGTGCCAGCAGTGAGCCGATACGGGACAGAACTTCACCCCTCCACTTT

j_call: TRBJ2-7
d_call: TRBD1
cdr3_length: 15
clone_size: -
v_call: TRBV29-1
cdr3_aa: CSGGVGQGYSYEQYF
cdr3_nt: TGCAGCGGCGGCGTCGGACAGGGCTACTCCTACGAGCAGTACTTC

j_call: TRBJ2-1
d_call: TRBD1
cdr3_length: 15
clone_size: -
v_call: TRBV5-1
cdr3_aa: CASRTGQGPYNEQFF
cdr3_nt: TGCGCCAGCAGAACGGGACAGGGGCCCTACAATGAGCAGTTCTTC

j_call: TRBJ2-3
d_call: -
cdr3_length: 14
clone_size: -
v_call: TRBV4-1
cdr3_aa: CASSQVAGADTQYF
cdr3_nt: TGCGCCAGCAGCCAAGTGGCAGGGGCAGATACGCAGTATTTT

j_call: TRBJ2-3
d_call: -
cdr3_length: 14
clone_size: -
v_call: TRBV7-3
cdr3_aa: CASSTGGRTDTQYF
cdr3_nt: TGTGCCAGCAGCACCGGGGGTCGCACAGATACGCAGTATTTT

j_call: TRBJ2-1
d_call: TRBD2
cdr3_length: 18
clone_size: few
v_call: TRBV11-2
cdr3_aa: CASSLVRTSGGGYNEQFF
cdr3_nt: TGTGCCAGCAGCTTAGTGAGGACTAGCGGGGGGGGTTACAATGAGCAGTTCTTC

j_call: TRBJ1-5
d_call: -
cdr3_length: 14
clone_size: -
v_call: TRBV30
cdr3_aa: CACGTSTNYQPQHF
cdr3_nt: TGTGCCTGTGGGACATCAACAAACTATCAGCCCCAGCATTTT

j_call: TRBJ1-6
d_call: -
cdr3_length: 14
clone_size: -
v_call: TRBV2
cdr3_aa: CASSRAGVYSPLHF
cdr3_nt: TGTGCCAGCAGTCGCGCAGGGGTTTATTCACCCCTCCACTTT

j_call: TRBJ2-3
d_call: TRBD2
cdr3_length: 15
clone_size: -
v_call: TRBV4-2
cdr3_aa: CASSQDLAEADTQYF
cdr3_nt: TGTGCCAGCAGCCAAGATCTAGCGGAGGCAGATACGCAGTATTTT

j_call: TRBJ1-5
d_call: TRBD1
cdr3_length: 13
clone_size: -
v_call: TRBV9
cdr3_aa: CASSVDRDQPQHF
cdr3_nt: TGTGCCAGCAGCGTGGACAGGGATCAGCCCCAGCATTTT

j_call: TRBJ2-7
d_call: TRBD1
cdr3_length: 16
clone_size: few
v_call: TRBV4-1
cdr3_aa: CASSQGGQGSYNEQYF
cdr3_nt: TGCGCCAGCAGCCAGGGTGGACAGGGAAGTTACAACGAGCAGTACTTC

j_call: TRBJ2-5
d_call: TRBD1
cdr3_length: 15
clone_size: -
v_call: TRBV5-1
cdr3_aa: CASSLLGQGGETQYF
cdr3_nt: TGCGCCAGCAGCCTCCTGGGACAGGGAGGGGAGACCCAGTACTTC

j_call: TRBJ2-1
d_call: -
cdr3_length: 13
clone_size: few
v_call: TRBV7-7
cdr3_aa: CASSLRGGNEQFF
cdr3_nt: TGTGCTAGCAGCTTAAGAGGGGGCAATGAGCAGTTCTTC

j_call: TRBJ1-2
d_call: -
cdr3_length: 12
clone_size: few
v_call: TRBV15
cdr3_aa: CATRGLKDGYTF
cdr3_nt: TGTGCCACCAGAGGACTTAAGGATGGCTACACCTTC

j_call: TRBJ1-2
d_call: -
cdr3_length: 15
clone_size: -
v_call: TRBV18
cdr3_aa: CASSPPAGANYGYTF
cdr3_nt: TGTGCCAGCTCACCACCGGCAGGGGCTAACTATGGCTACACCTTC

j_call: TRBJ1-2
d_call: -
cdr3_length: 14
clone_size: -
v_call: TRBV11-1
cdr3_aa: CASSTDKANYGYTF
cdr3_nt: TGTGCCAGCAGCACAGACAAAGCTAACTATGGCTACACCTTC

j_call: TRBJ2-7
d_call: -
cdr3_length: 14
clone_size: few
v_call: TRBV18
cdr3_aa: CASSPQAGLYEQYF
cdr3_nt: TGTGCCAGCTCACCACAGGCAGGACTCTACGAGCAGTACTTC

j_call: TRBJ2-1
d_call: TRBD2
cdr3_length: 15
clone_size: -
v_call: TRBV6-4
cdr3_aa: CASSVAGASYNEQFF
cdr3_nt: TGTGCCAGCAGTGTAGCGGGGGCATCCTACAATGAGCAGTTCTTC

j_call: TRBJ2-5
d_call: TRBD2
cdr3_length: 13
clone_size: few
v_call: TRBV6-5
cdr3_aa: CASSRGGQETQYF
cdr3_nt: TGTGCCAGCAGCCGGGGGGGACAAGAGACCCAGTACTTC

j_call: TRBJ2-1
d_call: TRBD2
cdr3_length: 16
clone_size: once
v_call: TRBV4-2
cdr3_aa: CASSREGGGAYNEQFF
cdr3_nt: TGTGCCAGCAGCCGCGAGGGCGGGGGGGCATACAATGAGCAGTTCTTC

j_call: TRBJ2-1
d_call: TRBD2
cdr3_length: 15
clone_size: few
v_call: TRBV9
cdr3_aa: CASSLAGGTFNEQFF
cdr3_nt: TGTGCCAGCAGCCTAGCGGGGGGTACATTCAATGAGCAGTTCTTC

j_call: TRBJ1-4
d_call: TRBD1
cdr3_length: 13
clone_size: few
v_call: TRBV29-1
cdr3_aa: CSVGAGGGEKLFF
cdr3_nt: TGCAGCGTTGGTGCAGGGGGTGGTGAAAAACTGTTTTTT

j_call: TRBJ1-1
d_call: TRBD1
cdr3_length: 17
clone_size: few
v_call: TRBV6-1
cdr3_aa: CASSDRPGTGMNTEAFF
cdr3_nt: TGTGCCAGCAGTGATCGTCCCGGGACAGGGATGAACACTGAAGCTTTCTTT

j_call: TRBJ2-3
d_call: -
cdr3_length: 17
clone_size: few
v_call: TRBV18
cdr3_aa: CASSLRAKTTSTDTQYF
cdr3_nt: TGTGCCAGCTCACTCCGAGCGAAGACTACAAGCACAGATACGCAGTATTTT

j_call: TRBJ1-3
d_call: -
cdr3_length: 16
clone_size: few
v_call: TRBV4-3
cdr3_aa: CASSQESLYPGNTIYF
cdr3_nt: TGCGCCAGCAGCCAAGAGAGTCTCTACCCTGGAAACACCATATATTTT

j_call: TRBJ2-5
d_call: TRBD2
cdr3_length: 14
clone_size: few
v_call: TRBV7-6
cdr3_aa: CASSLLTSLETQYF
cdr3_nt: TGTGCCAGCAGCCTATTGACTAGCCTAGAGACCCAGTACTTC

j_call: TRBJ1-1
d_call: -
cdr3_length: 13
clone_size: -
v_call: TRBV5-4
cdr3_aa: CASSRTGWAEAFF
cdr3_nt: TGTGCCAGCAGCAGAACAGGGTGGGCTGAAGCTTTCTTT

j_call: TRBJ2-5
d_call: TRBD1
cdr3_length: 15
clone_size: -
v_call: TRBV7-9
cdr3_aa: CASSTRGGPLETQYF
cdr3_nt: TGTGCCAGCAGCACACGAGGGGGCCCCCTGGAGACCCAGTACTTC

j_call: TRBJ1-6
d_call: -
cdr3_length: 14
clone_size: few
v_call: TRBV11-1
cdr3_aa: CASSLPGSNSPLHF
cdr3_nt: TGTGCCAGCAGCCTACCGGGTAGCAATTCACCCCTCCACTTT

j_call: TRBJ2-2
d_call: -
cdr3_length: 16
clone_size: -
v_call: TRBV4-1
cdr3_aa: CASSQDTAGYTGELFF
cdr3_nt: TGCGCCAGCAGCCAAGATACGGCAGGGTACACCGGGGAGCTGTTTTTT

j_call: TRBJ2-1
d_call: -
cdr3_length: 15
clone_size: -
v_call: TRBV9
cdr3_aa: CASSARSLGYNEQFF
cdr3_nt: TGTGCCAGCAGCGCCCGTTCTCTAGGTTACAATGAGCAGTTCTTC

j_call: TRBJ2-3
d_call: -
cdr3_length: 12
clone_size: -
v_call: TRBV19
cdr3_aa: CASSISTDTQYF
cdr3_nt: TGTGCCAGTAGTATATCTACAGATACGCAGTATTTT

j_call: TRBJ2-5
d_call: TRBD1
cdr3_length: 15
clone_size: -
v_call: TRBV19
cdr3_aa: CASSTGDRAPETQYF
cdr3_nt: TGTGCCAGTAGTACCGGGGACAGGGCTCCCGAGACCCAGTACTTC

j_call: TRBJ2-5
d_call: TRBD2
cdr3_length: 14
clone_size: few
v_call: TRBV7-8
cdr3_aa: CASGLGARRETQYF
cdr3_nt: TGTGCCAGCGGACTAGGGGCCCGGAGGGAGACCCAGTACTTC

j_call: TRBJ2-5
d_call: TRBD2
cdr3_length: 15
clone_size: -
v_call: TRBV4-1
cdr3_aa: CASSQGLAVTETQYF
cdr3_nt: TGCGCCAGCAGCCAGGGACTAGCGGTAACGGAGACCCAGTACTTC

j_call: TRBJ2-3
d_call: -
cdr3_length: 15
clone_size: -
v_call: TRBV11-2
cdr3_aa: CASSLWVGRPDTQYF
cdr3_nt: TGTGCCAGCAGCTTATGGGTGGGGAGGCCAGATACGCAGTATTTT

j_call: TRBJ2-1
d_call: TRBD1
cdr3_length: 15
clone_size: -
v_call: TRBV7-8
cdr3_aa: CASRMDRGGVNEQFF
cdr3_nt: TGTGCCAGCAGAATGGACAGGGGCGGAGTGAATGAGCAGTTCTTC

j_call: TRBJ2-3
d_call: TRBD1
cdr3_length: 16
clone_size: few
v_call: TRBV9
cdr3_aa: CASSSVGTGRTDTQYF
cdr3_nt: TGTGCCAGCAGCTCGGTGGGGACAGGACGCACAGATACGCAGTATTTT

j_call: TRBJ2-7
d_call: TRBD1
cdr3_length: 15
clone_size: -
v_call: TRBV9
cdr3_aa: CASSVDAGGGGEQYF
cdr3_nt: TGTGCCAGCAGCGTCGACGCAGGGGGCGGAGGCGAGCAGTACTTC

j_call: TRBJ2-1
d_call: -
cdr3_length: 13
clone_size: few
v_call: TRBV7-3
cdr3_aa: CASSLNGAGEQFF
cdr3_nt: TGTGCCAGCAGCTTAAACGGGGCGGGAGAGCAGTTCTTC

j_call: TRBJ2-1
d_call: -
cdr3_length: 13
clone_size: -
v_call: TRBV4-3
cdr3_aa: CASSQDTYNEQFF
cdr3_nt: TGCGCCAGCAGCCAAGACACTTACAATGAGCAGTTCTTC

j_call: TRBJ2-7
d_call: -
cdr3_length: 13
clone_size: few
v_call: TRBV7-6
cdr3_aa: CASSLNDYYEQYF
cdr3_nt: TGTGCCAGCAGCTTAAATGACTACTACGAGCAGTACTTC

j_call: TRBJ1-5
d_call: -
cdr3_length: 13
clone_size: -
v_call: TRBV19
cdr3_aa: CASSQDSNQPQHF
cdr3_nt: TGTGCCAGTAGTCAGGATAGCAATCAGCCCCAGCATTTT

j_call: TRBJ1-2
d_call: -
cdr3_length: 12
clone_size: few
v_call: TRBV18
cdr3_aa: CASSSDNYGYTF
cdr3_nt: TGTGCCAGCTCCAGTGATAACTATGGCTACACCTTC

j_call: TRBJ2-5
d_call: -
cdr3_length: 14
clone_size: -
v_call: TRBV5-1
cdr3_aa: CASSLTGTQETQYF
cdr3_nt: TGCGCCAGCAGCTTAACAGGGACCCAAGAGACCCAGTACTTC

j_call: TRBJ1-4
d_call: TRBD1
cdr3_length: 15
clone_size: -
v_call: TRBV18
cdr3_aa: CASSPNRGVGEKLFF
cdr3_nt: TGTGCCAGCTCACCCAACAGGGGCGTCGGTGAAAAACTGTTTTTT

j_call: TRBJ1-5
d_call: TRBD1
cdr3_length: 17
clone_size: -
v_call: TRBV10-2
cdr3_aa: CASGGWTGPTSNQPQHF
cdr3_nt: TGCGCCAGCGGGGGTTGGACAGGGCCCACTAGCAATCAGCCCCAGCATTTT

j_call: TRBJ1-5
d_call: -
cdr3_length: 16
clone_size: few
v_call: TRBV6-1
cdr3_aa: CASTEDPRYSNQPQHF
cdr3_nt: TGTGCCAGCACTGAAGACCCGCGTTATAGCAATCAGCCCCAGCATTTT

j_call: TRBJ1-1
d_call: -
cdr3_length: 16
clone_size: -
v_call: TRBV5-6
cdr3_aa: CASSLLGGVGDTEAFF
cdr3_nt: TGTGCCAGCAGCTTGTTGGGGGGGGTTGGAGACACTGAAGCTTTCTTT

j_call: TRBJ2-7
d_call: -
cdr3_length: 12
clone_size: -
v_call: TRBV5-1
cdr3_aa: CASSTTGHSQYF
cdr3_nt: TGCGCCAGCAGCACAACTGGACATTCTCAGTACTTC

j_call: TRBJ2-5
d_call: -
cdr3_length: 16
clone_size: few
v_call: TRBV21-1
cdr3_aa: CASLGYRDSQQETQYF
cdr3_nt: TGTGCCAGCTTAGGCTATAGGGACTCACAACAAGAGACCCAGTACTTC